A single sample gave rise to the 3 T cell receptor beta chains below, sequenced in a study of PD-1 blockade in classical Hodgkin lymphoma. Noted time point: cycle 4 day 1 (C4D1), after five to seven weeks of nivolumab. In every patient, relapse followed autologous stem cell transplantation, while exposure to brentuximab vedotin differed. TCRdb's table, derived via immunoSEQ multiplex PCR, lists solely in-frame clones and lacks some. This table holds approximately 9,000 clones, approximately 87% found once. The starting material was peripheral blood mononuclear cells (PBMCs), obtained before the fourth cycle of nivolumab. These receptors all stem from a human donor with classical Hodgkin lymphoma.

Worth noting for this clone: The same CDR3 arises from other DNA sequences in this sample as well. The chain uses TRBV5-1 and TRBJ2-1; 7 nucleotides match TRBD1. In germline, CDR1 is SGHRS, CDR2 YFSETQ. The CDR3 totals 16 residues. V shed 4 bases, J shed 5 bases, and the junction held 12 bases outside the gene matches. As DNA, the CDR3 is TGCGCCAGCAGCCAAAGAACGCAGGGGGTAAACAATGAGCAGTTCTTC. Translating it yields CASSQRTQGVNNEQFF.

This clone was seen a single time. V and J are TRBV7-2 and TRBJ2-3; D not resolved. V was shortened by 1 base and J by 4 bases, with 9 bases between the two germline ends. Germline lookup yields CDR1 SGHTA and CDR2 FQGNSA. This CDR3 is 14 amino acids long. The CDR3 sequence is CASSLGGPADTQYF. The CDR3 DNA reads as TGTGCCAGCAGCTTAGGTGGTCCAGCAGATACGCAGTATTTT.

J is TRBJ2-3 and V is TRBV7-2; D is ambiguous. This CDR3 spans 13 amino acids. Looked up from germline, CDR1 is SGHTA and CDR2 is FQGNSA. With 2 bases removed from V and 3 bases from J, the gap between germline ends came to 6 bases. CDR3 amino acids: CASSLLGTDTQYF. The CDR3 DNA reads TGTGCCAGCAGCTTACTAGGGACAGATACGCAGTATTTT.